These 20 T cell receptor beta chains share one sample of origin, sequenced in a study of CD8 T cells in ankylosing spondylitis. TCRdb passed the 5' RACE reads through MiXCR, listing each CDR3 protein once. The table records 200,000 to 300,000 distinct CDR3 sequences, about 11% of them present only once. The sample taken for sequencing was blood, either unsorted or a sorted T cell fraction (not recorded which). These receptors came from a male donor with ankylosing spondylitis or in good health (not recorded which).

This clonotype was seen only a few times. This chain joins TRBV12-2 and TRBJ2-7; the D call TRBD1 from the table was never checked on the DNA. TRBV12-2 is noted as a pseudogene. The CDR3 has 13 amino acids. CDR3 DNA: TGTGCAAGTCGCATCAGGGTGCCCTACGAGCAGTACTTC. Protein: CASRIRVPYEQYF.

This clonotype was observed at least ten times. This CDR3 reads CASSRAGAPTQYF. Written as DNA, the CDR3 is TGTGCCAGCAGTCGGGCAGGGGCCCCGACCCAGTACTTC. V and J are TRBV12-3 or TRBV12-4 and TRBJ2-5; possibly TRBD1 for D (6 bases). V dropped 5 bases and J dropped 7 bases, with 14 bases sitting between them. This CDR3 has 13 residues.

This clonotype has at least ten counts. V gene TRBV25-1 combines with J gene TRBJ2-7; the D gene is possibly TRBD2 (5 bases). The germline V gene encodes CDR1 MGHDK and CDR2 SYGVNS. Trimming took off 6 bases at V and 2 bases at J, with 14 bases between the two ends. There are 14 residues in the CDR3. CDR3 amino acids: CASRRVGRPYEQYF. The CDR3 DNA is TGTGCCAGCAGGAGGGTTGGGCGCCCCTACGAGCAGTACTTC.

On this clonotype: This could be a read error, since a much larger clone is one nucleotide away. The V call is TRBV9, the J call TRBJ2-2; TRBD2 aligns across 9 bases. J lost 6 bases, V lost 3 bases, and 9 bases had no gene match. Germline V CDR1 and CDR2: SGDLS, YYNGEE. The CDR3 has 16 amino acids. Written as DNA, the CDR3 is TGTGCCAGCAGCGGGTTAGCGGGAGAAGTCGCCGGGGAGCTGTTTTTT. It encodes CASSGLAGEVAGELFF.

This clonotype appeared a few times. The chain joins TRBV5-5 to TRBJ1-1; a possible D gene is TRBD1 (5 bases). Germline loops: CDR1 SGHKS, CDR2 YYEKEE (reference sequence). The ends were cut back, 0 bases at V and 4 bases at J, with 10 bases in the middle. This CDR3 is built from 14 residues. CDR3 amino acids: CASSLGRAGTEAFF. The CDR3 DNA is TGTGCCAGCAGCTTGGGCAGGGCGGGCACTGAAGCTTTCTTT.

J is TRBJ1-1 and V is TRBV11-2; D possibly corresponds to TRBD1 (6 bases). The germline V gene has CDR1 SGHAT and CDR2 FQNNGV. With 5 bases removed from V and 0 bases from J, the gap between germline ends came to 13 bases. There are 15 residues in the CDR3. This CDR3 reads CASSDTGFMNTEAFF. DNA of the CDR3: TGTGCCAGCAGCGACACAGGGTTTATGAACACTGAAGCTTTCTTT.

This clonotype has at least ten counts. J is TRBJ2-2 and V is TRBV27; D is unresolved. Trimming took off 6 bases at V and 5 bases at J, with 19 bases between the two ends. CDR3 length equals 16 residues. From germline, CDR1 is MNHEY and CDR2 SMNVEV (reference sequence). The CDR3 DNA reads as TGTGCCAGCAGCCTAGGATGGCAGGCTGGAACCGGGGAGCTGTTTTTT. Translating gives CASSLGWQAGTGELFF.

This clonotype was observed at least ten times. This rearrangement joins TRBV20-1 to TRBJ2-7; 7 nucleotides align to TRBD1. V shed 3 bases, J shed 4 bases, and the junction held 9 bases outside the gene matches. This CDR3 contains 14 residues. The germline CDR1 and CDR2 sequences are DFQATT and SNEGSKA (reference sequence). CDR3 protein: CSASRGQLPYEQYF. The CDR3 coding sequence is TGCAGTGCTAGCCGGGGACAGCTTCCTTACGAGCAGTACTTC.

This clonotype occurred many times. The chain couples TRBV12-3 or TRBV12-4 to TRBJ2-3; a possible D gene is TRBD2 (6 bases). The CDR3 is 15 amino acids. V was pared by 2 bases and J by 1 base, with 10 bases between. CDR3 in DNA: TGTGCCAGCAGTTTATTGGGCGGGGGCACAGATACGCAGTATTTT. Protein: CASSLLGGGTDTQYF.

The sample holds many counts of this clonotype. The rearrangement joins TRBV12-3 or TRBV12-4 to TRBJ2-7, with 8 bases matching TRBD1. Trimming removed 5 bases from V and 4 bases from J; junction bases left unmatched: 13. The CDR3 length is 16 residues. The CDR3 DNA reads as TGTGCCAGCAGTCACTACTTGGGGACAGGCCGATACGAGCAGTACTTC. Its translation: CASSHYLGTGRYEQYF.

This clonotype was seen a handful of times. The chain combines TRBV20-1 with TRBJ2-2; tentative D call: TRBD1 (5 bases). Trimming took off 6 bases at V and 7 bases at J, with 9 bases between the two ends. Germline V lookup: CDR1 DFQATT, CDR2 SNEGSKA (reference sequence). The CDR3 extends over 11 amino acids. CDR3 sequence: CSATRGGELFF. The DNA of the CDR3 is TGCAGTGCCACAAGGGGCGGGGAGCTGTTTTTT.

This clonotype turned up a few times. The chain employs TRBV6-5 and TRBJ2-7, with D tentatively TRBD2 (6 bases). CDR1 is MNHEY and CDR2 is SVGAGI in the germline V gene. The V end was cut by 7 bases, the J end by 1 base, with 17 bases between. This CDR3 spans 15 amino acids. The CDR3 sequence is CASTTLPGVSYEQYF. The DNA of the CDR3 is TGTGCCAGCACTACTCTCCCGGGAGTATCCTACGAGCAGTACTTC.

This clonotype occurred many times. The V gene is TRBV3-1, the J gene TRBJ2-3, with no clear D. V lost 0 bases to trimming and J lost 5 bases, with 6 bases between them. CDR3 size: 13 residues. In germline, CDR1 is LGHDT, CDR2 YNNKEL (reference sequence). CDR3 DNA: TGTGCCAGCAGCCAAGATCGCCGAGATACGCAGTATTTT. This encodes CASSQDRRDTQYF.

This chain links TRBV12-3 or TRBV12-4 with TRBJ1-1; 8 bases are a match to TRBD1. The CDR3 covers 12 residues. The CDR3: CALGTGNTEAFF. The CDR3 coding sequence is TGTGCTTTGGGGACAGGTAACACTGAAGCTTTCTTT.

This clonotype was seen many times. The chain employs TRBV20-1 and TRBJ2-2; 7 bases match TRBD2. The germline V gene has CDR1 DFQATT and CDR2 SNEGSKA (reference sequence). The junction had 6 bases not matched to a gene; V was cut back by 5 bases and J by 0 bases. The CDR3 is 15 residues long. The CDR3 here is CSAGRDPSNTGELFF. CDR3 DNA: TGCAGTGCTGGGAGGGATCCGTCGAACACCGGGGAGCTGTTTTTT.

This clonotype has at least ten counts. The chain has TRBV4-2 and TRBJ2-1, with D unclear. This CDR3 contains 16 residues. Germline CDR1 is LGHNA and CDR2 is YNFKEQ. V shed 0 bases and J shed 0 bases, with 9 bases lying between them. This CDR3 reads CASSQEILSSYNEQFF. The CDR3 nucleotides read TGTGCCAGCAGCCAAGAAATCTTAAGCTCCTACAATGAGCAGTTCTTC.

This sequence joins TRBV20-1 and TRBJ1-2; D call uncertain. Trimming removed 6 bases at V and 0 bases at J, with 14 bases between. This CDR3 is built from 14 residues. Germline V gives CDR1 DFQATT, CDR2 SNEGSKA (reference sequence). In DNA form, the CDR3 reads TGCAGTGCGACGGGATTCAAGGCTAACTATGGCTACACCTTC. Protein sequence: CSATGFKANYGYTF.

This clonotype was counted many times. The chain employs TRBV5-1 and TRBJ2-3; 11 bases are shared with TRBD2. CDR3 length: 16 residues. The germline V gene has CDR1 SGHRS and CDR2 YFSETQ. The J segment lost 1 base and the V segment lost 2 bases, leaving 3 bases of the junction unmatched. CDR3 nucleotides: TGCGCCAGCAGCTTCTTACTAGCGGGGGGCACAGATACGCAGTATTTT. Translation: CASSFLLAGGTDTQYF.

This clonotype occurred many times. The rearrangement joins TRBV20-1 to TRBJ2-1; D is perhaps TRBD2 (6 bases). This CDR3 has 14 amino acids. Deletions cut 6 bases from V and 3 bases from J, with 15 bases between. Germline V gene sequence: CDR1 DFQATT, CDR2 SNEGSKA (reference sequence). CDR3 coding DNA: TGCAGTGCCGCCGGGACTGGGGTCTACAATGAGCAGTTCTTC. This encodes CSAAGTGVYNEQFF.

In its sample, this clonotype was seen many times. This sequence joins TRBV5-1 and TRBJ1-1; D unresolved. Germline CDR1 reads SGHRS; CDR2 reads YFSETQ. The ends were cut back, 4 bases at V and 1 base at J, with 11 bases in the middle. The CDR3 loop spans 14 amino acids. The DNA of the CDR3 is TGCGCCAGCAGCAGAGACCAGAGGAACACTGAAGCTTTCTTT. Translation gives CASSRDQRNTEAFF.